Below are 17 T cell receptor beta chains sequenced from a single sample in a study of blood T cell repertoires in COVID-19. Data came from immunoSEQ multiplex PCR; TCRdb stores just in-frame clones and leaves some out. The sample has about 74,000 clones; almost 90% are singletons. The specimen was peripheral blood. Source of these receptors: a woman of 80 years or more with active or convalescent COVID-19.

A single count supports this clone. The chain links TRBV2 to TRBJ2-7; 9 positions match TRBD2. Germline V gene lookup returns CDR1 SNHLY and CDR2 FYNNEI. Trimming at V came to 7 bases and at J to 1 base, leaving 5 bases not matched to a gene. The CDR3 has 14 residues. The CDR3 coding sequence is TGTGCCAGCATGGAGCGGGAGGTTTCCTACGAGCAGTACTTC. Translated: CASMEREVSYEQYF.

Here the CDR3 DNA reads TGCGCCAGCAGCTTGGACGGGACAGCTATCAATCAGCCCCAGCATTTT. Its protein product is CASSLDGTAINQPQHF. The genes are TRBV5-1 and TRBJ1-5, with TRBD1 identical over 7 bases. The junction had 6 bases not matched to a gene; V was cut back by 0 bases and J by 3 bases. The germline V gene encodes CDR1 SGHRS and CDR2 YFSETQ. This CDR3 contains 16 residues.

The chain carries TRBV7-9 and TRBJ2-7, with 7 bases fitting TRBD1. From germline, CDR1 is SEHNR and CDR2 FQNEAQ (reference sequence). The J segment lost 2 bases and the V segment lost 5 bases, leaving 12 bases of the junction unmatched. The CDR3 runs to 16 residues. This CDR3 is CASSNDITGAPYEQYF. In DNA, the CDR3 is TGTGCCAGCAGCAACGATATTACAGGGGCCCCCTACGAGCAGTACTTC. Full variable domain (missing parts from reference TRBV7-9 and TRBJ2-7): DTGVSQNPRHKITKRGQNVTFRCDPISEHNRLYWYRQTLGQGPEFLTYFQNEAQLEKSRLLSDRFSAERPKGSFSTLEIQRTEQGDSAMYLCASSNDITGAPYEQYFGPGTRLTVT.

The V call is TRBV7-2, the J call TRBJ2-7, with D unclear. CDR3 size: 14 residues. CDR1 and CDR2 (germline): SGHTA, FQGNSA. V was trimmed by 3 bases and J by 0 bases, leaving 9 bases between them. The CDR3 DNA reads TGTGCCAGCAGCTTTGAGGTTCGCTCCTACGAGCAGTACTTC. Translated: CASSFEVRSYEQYF. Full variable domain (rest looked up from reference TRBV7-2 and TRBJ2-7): GAGVSQSPSNKVTEKGKDVELRCDPISGHTALYWYRQSLGQGLEFLIYFQGNSAPDKSGLPSDRFSAERTGGSVSTLTIQRTQQEDSAVYLCASSFEVRSYEQYFGPGTRLTVT.

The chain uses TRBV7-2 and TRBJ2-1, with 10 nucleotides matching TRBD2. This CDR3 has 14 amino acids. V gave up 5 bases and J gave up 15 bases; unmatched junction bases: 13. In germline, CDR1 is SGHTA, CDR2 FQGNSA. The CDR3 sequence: CASSHGLAGERGFF. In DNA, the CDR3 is TGTGCCAGCAGCCACGGGCTAGCGGGGGAAAGGGGGTTCTTC. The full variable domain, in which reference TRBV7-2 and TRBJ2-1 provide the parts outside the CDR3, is GAGVSQSPSNKVTEKGKDVELRCDPISGHTALYWYRQSLGQGLEFLIYFQGNSAPDKSGLPSDRFSAERTGGSVSTLTIQRTQQEDSAVYLCASSHGLAGERGFFGPGTRLTVL.

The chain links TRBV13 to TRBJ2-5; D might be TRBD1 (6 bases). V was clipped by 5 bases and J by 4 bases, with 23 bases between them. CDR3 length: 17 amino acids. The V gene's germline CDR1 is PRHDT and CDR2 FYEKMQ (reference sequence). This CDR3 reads CASSGRARGKTGETQYF. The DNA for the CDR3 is TGTGCCAGCAGCGGAAGGGCCAGGGGTAAAACAGGAGAGACCCAGTACTTC.

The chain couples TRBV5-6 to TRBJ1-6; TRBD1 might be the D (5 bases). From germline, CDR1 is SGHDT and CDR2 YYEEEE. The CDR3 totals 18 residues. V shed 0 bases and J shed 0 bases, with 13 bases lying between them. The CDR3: CASSLGASGGSYNSPLHF. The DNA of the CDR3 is TGTGCCAGCAGCTTGGGGGCCTCCGGGGGCTCCTATAATTCACCCCTCCACTTT.

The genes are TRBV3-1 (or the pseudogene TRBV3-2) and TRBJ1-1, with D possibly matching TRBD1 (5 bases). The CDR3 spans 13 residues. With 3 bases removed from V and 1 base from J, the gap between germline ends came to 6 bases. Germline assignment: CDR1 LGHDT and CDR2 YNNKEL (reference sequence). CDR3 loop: CASSHRANTEAFF. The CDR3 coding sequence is TGTGCCAGCAGCCACAGGGCGAACACTGAAGCTTTCTTT.

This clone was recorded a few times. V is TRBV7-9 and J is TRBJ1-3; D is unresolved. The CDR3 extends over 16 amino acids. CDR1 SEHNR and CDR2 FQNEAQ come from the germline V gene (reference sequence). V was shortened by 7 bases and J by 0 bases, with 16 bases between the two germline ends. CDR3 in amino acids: CASTQAAGSSGNTIYF. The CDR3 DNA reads TGTGCCAGCACTCAAGCAGCGGGCAGCTCTGGAAACACCATATATTTT.

CDR3 DNA: TGTGCCAGCAGTTACTCGGGGGCCTGGCGGTATGGCTACACCTTC. As protein: CASSYSGAWRYGYTF. V gene TRBV6-5 combines with J gene TRBJ1-2; D might be TRBD1 (6 bases). The CDR3 length is 15 residues. Trimming removed 0 bases at V and 5 bases at J, with 13 bases between. Germline V gene data show CDR1 as MNHEY and CDR2 as SVGAGI.

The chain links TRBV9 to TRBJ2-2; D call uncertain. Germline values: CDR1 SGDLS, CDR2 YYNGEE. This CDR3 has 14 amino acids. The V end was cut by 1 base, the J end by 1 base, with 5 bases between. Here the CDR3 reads CASSVIQNTGELFF. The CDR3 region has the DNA TGTGCCAGCAGCGTAATACAGAACACCGGGGAGCTGTTTTTT.

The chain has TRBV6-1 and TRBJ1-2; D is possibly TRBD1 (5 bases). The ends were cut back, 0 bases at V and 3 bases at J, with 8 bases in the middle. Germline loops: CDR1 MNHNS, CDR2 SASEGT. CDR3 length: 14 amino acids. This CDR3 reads CASSEAGGDYGYTF. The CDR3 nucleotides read TGTGCCAGCAGTGAAGCCGGGGGTGACTATGGCTACACCTTC.

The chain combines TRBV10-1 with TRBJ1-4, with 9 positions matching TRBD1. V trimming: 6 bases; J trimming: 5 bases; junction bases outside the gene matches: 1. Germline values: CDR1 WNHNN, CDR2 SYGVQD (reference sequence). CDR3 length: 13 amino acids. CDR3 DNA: TGCGCCAGCAGCGGGACAGGGAATGAAAAACTGTTTTTT. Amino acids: CASSGTGNEKLFF.

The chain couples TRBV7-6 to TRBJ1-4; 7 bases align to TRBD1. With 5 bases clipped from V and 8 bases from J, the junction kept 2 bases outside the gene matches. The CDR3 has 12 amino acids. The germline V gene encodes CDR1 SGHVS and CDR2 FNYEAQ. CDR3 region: CASSPRGEKLFF. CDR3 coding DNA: TGTGCCAGCAGCCCCAGGGGGGAAAAACTGTTTTTT. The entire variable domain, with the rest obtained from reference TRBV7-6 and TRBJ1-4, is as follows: GAGVSQSPRYKVTKRGQDVALRCDPISGHVSLYWYRQALGQGPEFLTYFNYEAQQDKSGLPNDRFSAERPEGSISTLTIQRTEQRDSAMYRCASSPRGEKLFFGSGTQLSVL.

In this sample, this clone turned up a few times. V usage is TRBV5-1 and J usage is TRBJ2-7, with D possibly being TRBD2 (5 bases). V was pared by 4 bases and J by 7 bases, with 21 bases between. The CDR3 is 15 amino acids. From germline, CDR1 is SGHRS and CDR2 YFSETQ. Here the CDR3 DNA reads TGCGCCAGCAGCCCCGGCAATACCCGGACGGGGGAGCAGTACTTC. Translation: CASSPGNTRTGEQYF. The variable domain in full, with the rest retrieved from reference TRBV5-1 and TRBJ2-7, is KAGVTQTPRYLIKTRGQQVTLSCSPISGHRSVSWYQQTPGQGLQFLFEYFSETQRNKGNFPGRFSGRQFSNSRSEMNVSTLELGDSALYLCASSPGNTRTGEQYFGPGTRLTVT.

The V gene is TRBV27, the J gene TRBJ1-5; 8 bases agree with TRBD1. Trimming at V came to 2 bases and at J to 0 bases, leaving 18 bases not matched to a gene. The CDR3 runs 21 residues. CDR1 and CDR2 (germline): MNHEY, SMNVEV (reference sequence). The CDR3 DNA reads TGTGCCAGCAGTTTAAGGGCGGTGTGGGCAGGGGGCTGGGGTAGCAATCAGCCCCAGCATTTT. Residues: CASSLRAVWAGGWGSNQPQHF.

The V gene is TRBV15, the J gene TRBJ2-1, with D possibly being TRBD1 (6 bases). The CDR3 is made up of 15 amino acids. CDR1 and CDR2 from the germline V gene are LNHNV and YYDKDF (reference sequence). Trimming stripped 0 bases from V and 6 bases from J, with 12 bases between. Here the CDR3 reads CATSRDGLQGNEQFF. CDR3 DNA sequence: TGTGCCACCAGCAGAGATGGGCTACAGGGCAATGAGCAGTTCTTC.